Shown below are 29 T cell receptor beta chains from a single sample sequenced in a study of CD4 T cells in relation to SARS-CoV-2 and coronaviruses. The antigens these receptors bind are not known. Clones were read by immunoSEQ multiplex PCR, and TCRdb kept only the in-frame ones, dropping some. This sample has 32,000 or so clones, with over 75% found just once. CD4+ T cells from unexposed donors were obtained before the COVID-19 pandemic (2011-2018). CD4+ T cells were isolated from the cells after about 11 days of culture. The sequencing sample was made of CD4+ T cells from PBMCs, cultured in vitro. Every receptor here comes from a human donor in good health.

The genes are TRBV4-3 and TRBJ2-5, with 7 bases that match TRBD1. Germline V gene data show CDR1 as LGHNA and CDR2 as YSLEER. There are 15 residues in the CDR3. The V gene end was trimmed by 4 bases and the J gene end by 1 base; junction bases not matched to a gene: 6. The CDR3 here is CASSLSGQAQETQYF. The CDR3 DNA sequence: TGCGCCAGCAGCCTGTCCGGACAGGCCCAAGAGACCCAGTACTTC.

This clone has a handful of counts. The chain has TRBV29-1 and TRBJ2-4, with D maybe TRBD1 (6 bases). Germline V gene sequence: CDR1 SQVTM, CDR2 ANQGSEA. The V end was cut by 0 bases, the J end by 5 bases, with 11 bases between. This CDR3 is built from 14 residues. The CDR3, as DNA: TGCAGCGTTGAAGACGGGACAAACCAAAACATTCAGTACTTC. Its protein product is CSVEDGTNQNIQYF.

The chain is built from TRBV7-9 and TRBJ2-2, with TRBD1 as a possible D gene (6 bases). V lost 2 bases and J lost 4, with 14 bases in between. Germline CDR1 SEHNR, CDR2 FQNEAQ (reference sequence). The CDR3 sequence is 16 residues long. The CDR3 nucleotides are TGTGCCAGCAGCTTACCAGGGGCGCGTAGCACCGGGGAGCTGTTTTTT. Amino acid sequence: CASSLPGARSTGELFF.

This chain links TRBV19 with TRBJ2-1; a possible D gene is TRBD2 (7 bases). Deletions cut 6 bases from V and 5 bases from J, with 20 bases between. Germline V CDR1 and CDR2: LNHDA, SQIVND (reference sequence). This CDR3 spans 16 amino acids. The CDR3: CASSPWGGGKDNEQFF. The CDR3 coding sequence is TGTGCCAGTAGCCCGTGGGGAGGGGGTAAGGACAATGAGCAGTTCTTC. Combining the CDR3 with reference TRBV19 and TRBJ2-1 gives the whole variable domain DGGITQSPKYLFRKEGQNVTLSCEQNLNHDAMYWYRQDPGQGLRLIYYSQIVNDFQKGDIAEGYSVSREKKESFPLTVTSAQKNPTAFYLCASSPWGGGKDNEQFFGPGTRLTVL.

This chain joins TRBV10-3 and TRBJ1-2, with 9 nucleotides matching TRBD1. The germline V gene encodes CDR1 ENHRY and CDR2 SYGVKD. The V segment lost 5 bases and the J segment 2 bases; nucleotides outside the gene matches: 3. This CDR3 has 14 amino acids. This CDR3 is CAISRDRENYGYTF. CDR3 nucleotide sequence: TGTGCCATCAGTCGGGACAGGGAAAACTATGGCTACACCTTC.

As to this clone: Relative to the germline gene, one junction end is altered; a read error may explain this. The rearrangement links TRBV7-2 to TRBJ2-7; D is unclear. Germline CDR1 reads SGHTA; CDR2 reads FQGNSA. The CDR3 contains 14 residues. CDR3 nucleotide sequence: TGTGCCAGCAGCTTATATGGATCCTCCCACGAGCAGTACTTC. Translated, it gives CASSLYGSSHEQYF.

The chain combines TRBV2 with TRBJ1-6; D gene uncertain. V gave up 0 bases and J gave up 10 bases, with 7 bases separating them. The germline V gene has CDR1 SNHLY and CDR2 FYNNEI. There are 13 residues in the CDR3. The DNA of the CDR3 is TGTGCCAGCAGTGAAGCGCTGGACTCACCCCTCCACTTT. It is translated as CASSEALDSPLHF.

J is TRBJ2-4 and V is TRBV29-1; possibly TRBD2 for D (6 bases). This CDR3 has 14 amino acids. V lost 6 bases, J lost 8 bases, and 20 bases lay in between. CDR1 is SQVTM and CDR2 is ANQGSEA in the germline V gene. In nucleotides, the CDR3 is TGCAGCGTAAGTCAGGAGCCCGGAGGGGACATTCAGTACTTC. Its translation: CSVSQEPGGDIQYF.

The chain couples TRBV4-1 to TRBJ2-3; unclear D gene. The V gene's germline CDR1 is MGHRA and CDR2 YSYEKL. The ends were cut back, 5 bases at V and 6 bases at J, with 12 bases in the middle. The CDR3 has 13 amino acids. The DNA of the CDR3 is TGCGCCAGCAGCTACTCTCATCTGGATACGCAGTATTTT. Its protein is CASSYSHLDTQYF.

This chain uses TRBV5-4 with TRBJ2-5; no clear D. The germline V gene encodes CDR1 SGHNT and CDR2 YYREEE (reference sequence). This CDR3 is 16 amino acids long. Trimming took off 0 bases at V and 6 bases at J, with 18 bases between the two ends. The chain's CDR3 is CASSLAGHDVLKTQYF. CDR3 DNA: TGTGCCAGCAGCTTGGCCGGGCACGACGTGTTAAAGACCCAGTACTTC.

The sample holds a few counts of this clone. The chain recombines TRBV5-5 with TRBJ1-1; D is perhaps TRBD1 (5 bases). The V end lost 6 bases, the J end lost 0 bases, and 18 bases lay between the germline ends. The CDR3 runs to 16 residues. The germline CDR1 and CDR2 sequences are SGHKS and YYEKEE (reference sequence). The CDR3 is CASMFGGGTLNTEAFF. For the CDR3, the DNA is TGTGCCAGCATGTTCGGCGGGGGGACTTTGAACACTGAAGCTTTCTTT.

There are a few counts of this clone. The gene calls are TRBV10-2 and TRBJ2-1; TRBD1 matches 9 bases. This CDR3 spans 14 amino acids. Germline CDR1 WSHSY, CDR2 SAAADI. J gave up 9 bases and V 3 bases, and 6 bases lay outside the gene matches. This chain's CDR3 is CASSDQADRGEQFF. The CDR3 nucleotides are TGCGCCAGCAGTGACCAGGCGGACAGGGGTGAGCAGTTCTTC.

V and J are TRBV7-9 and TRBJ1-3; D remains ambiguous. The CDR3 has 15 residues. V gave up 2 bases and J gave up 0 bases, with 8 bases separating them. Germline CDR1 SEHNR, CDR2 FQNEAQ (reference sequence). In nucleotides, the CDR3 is TGTGCCAGCAGCTTAAGACTCAGCTCTGGAAACACCATATATTTT. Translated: CASSLRLSSGNTIYF.

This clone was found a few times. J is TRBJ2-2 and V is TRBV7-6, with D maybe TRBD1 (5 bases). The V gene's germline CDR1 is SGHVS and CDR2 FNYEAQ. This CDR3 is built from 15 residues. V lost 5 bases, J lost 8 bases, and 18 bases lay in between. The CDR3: CASSQYKGISGELFF. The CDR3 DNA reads TGTGCCAGCAGCCAATACAAGGGGATTTCAGGGGAGCTGTTTTTT.

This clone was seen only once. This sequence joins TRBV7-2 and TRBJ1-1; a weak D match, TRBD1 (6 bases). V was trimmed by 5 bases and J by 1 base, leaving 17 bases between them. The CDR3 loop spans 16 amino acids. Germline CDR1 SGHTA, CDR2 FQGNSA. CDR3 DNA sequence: TGTGCCAGCAGCCAGGGCGAGGGGGGCGGGAACACTGAAGCTTTCTTT. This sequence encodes CASSQGEGGGNTEAFF. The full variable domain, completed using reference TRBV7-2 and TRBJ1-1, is GAGVSQSPSNKVTEKGKDVELRCDPISGHTALYWYRQSLGQGLEFLIYFQGNSAPDKSGLPSDRFSAERTGGSVSTLTIQRTQQEDSAVYLCASSQGEGGGNTEAFFGQGTRLTVV.

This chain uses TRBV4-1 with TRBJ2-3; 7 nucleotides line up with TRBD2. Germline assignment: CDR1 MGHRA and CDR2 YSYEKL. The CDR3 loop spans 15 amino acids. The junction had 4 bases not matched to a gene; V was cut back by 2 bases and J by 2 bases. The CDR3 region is CASSQTTSYTDTQYF. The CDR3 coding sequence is TGCGCCAGCAGCCAAACGACTAGCTACACAGATACGCAGTATTTT.

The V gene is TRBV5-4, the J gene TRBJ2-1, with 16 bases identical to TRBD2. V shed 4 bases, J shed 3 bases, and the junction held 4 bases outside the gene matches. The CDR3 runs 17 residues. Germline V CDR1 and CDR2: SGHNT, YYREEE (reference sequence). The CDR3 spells CASSGTSGGAGYNEQFF. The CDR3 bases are TGTGCCAGCAGCGGGACTAGCGGGGGGGCCGGCTACAATGAGCAGTTCTTC. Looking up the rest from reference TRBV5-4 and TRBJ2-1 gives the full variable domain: ETGVTQSPTHLIKTRGQQVTLRCSSQSGHNTVSWYQQALGQGPQFIFQYYREEENGRGNFPPRFSGLQFPNYSSELNVNALELDDSALYLCASSGTSGGAGYNEQFFGPGTRLTVL.

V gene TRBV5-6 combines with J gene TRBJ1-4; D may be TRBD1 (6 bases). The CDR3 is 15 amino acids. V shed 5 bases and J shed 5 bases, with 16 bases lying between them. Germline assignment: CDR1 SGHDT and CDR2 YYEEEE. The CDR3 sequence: CASSHSQGLNEKLFF. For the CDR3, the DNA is TGTGCCAGCAGTCATTCACAGGGATTGAATGAAAAACTGTTTTTT.

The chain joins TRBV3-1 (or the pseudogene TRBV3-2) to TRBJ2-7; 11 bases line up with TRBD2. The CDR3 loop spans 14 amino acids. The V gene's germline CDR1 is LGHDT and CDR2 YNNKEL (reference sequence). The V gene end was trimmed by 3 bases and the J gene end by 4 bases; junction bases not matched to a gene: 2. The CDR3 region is CASSQTSGIYEQYF. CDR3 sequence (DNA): TGTGCCAGCAGCCAGACTAGCGGGATATACGAGCAGTACTTC.

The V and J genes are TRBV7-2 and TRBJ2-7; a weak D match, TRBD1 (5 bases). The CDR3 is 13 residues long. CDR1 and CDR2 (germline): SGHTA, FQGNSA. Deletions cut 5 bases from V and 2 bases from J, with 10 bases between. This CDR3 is CASSMGQAYEQYF. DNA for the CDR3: TGTGCCAGCAGCATGGGGCAGGCCTACGAGCAGTACTTC.

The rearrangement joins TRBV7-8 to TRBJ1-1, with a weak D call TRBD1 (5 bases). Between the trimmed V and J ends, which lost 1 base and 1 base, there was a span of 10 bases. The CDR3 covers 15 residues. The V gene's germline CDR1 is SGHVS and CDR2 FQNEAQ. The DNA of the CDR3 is TGTGCCAGCAGCTTAGGGCAGGGAGGGAACACTGAAGCTTTCTTT. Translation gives CASSLGQGGNTEAFF.

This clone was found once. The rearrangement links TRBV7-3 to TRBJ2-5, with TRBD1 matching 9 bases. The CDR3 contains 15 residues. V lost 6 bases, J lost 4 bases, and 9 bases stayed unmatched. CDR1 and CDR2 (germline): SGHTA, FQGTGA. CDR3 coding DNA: TGTGCCAGCAGGCAACCGGGACAGGGATCAGAGACCCAGTACTTC. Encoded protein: CASRQPGQGSETQYF. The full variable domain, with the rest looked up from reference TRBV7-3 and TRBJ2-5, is GAGVSQTPSNKVTEKGKYVELRCDPISGHTALYWYRQSLGQGPEFLIYFQGTGAADDSGLPNDRFFAVRPEGSVSTLKIQRTERGDSAVYLCASRQPGQGSETQYFGPGTRLLVL.

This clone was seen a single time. CDR3 sequence reads: CASSLVAVFSGNTIYF. The CDR3 DNA is TGTGCCAGCAGCTTGGTAGCAGTGTTCTCTGGAAACACCATATATTTT. The V gene is TRBV5-6, the J gene TRBJ1-3, with D uncertain. Looked up from germline, CDR1 is SGHDT and CDR2 is YYEEEE. The germline V and J ends were trimmed by 0 bases and 0 bases, with 10 bases remaining between them. The CDR3 covers 16 residues.

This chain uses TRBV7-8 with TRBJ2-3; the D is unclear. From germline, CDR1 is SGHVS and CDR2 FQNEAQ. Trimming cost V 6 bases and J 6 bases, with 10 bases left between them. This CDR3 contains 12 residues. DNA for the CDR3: TGTGCCAGCAGTAAGTCACTGGATACGCAGTATTTT. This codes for CASSKSLDTQYF.

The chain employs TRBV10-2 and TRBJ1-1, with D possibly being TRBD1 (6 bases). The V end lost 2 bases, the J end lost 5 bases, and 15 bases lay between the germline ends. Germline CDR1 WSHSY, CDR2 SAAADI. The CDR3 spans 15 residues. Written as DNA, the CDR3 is TGCGCCAGCAGTGAGAGTACAGGGAGGAAGACTGAAGCTTTCTTT. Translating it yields CASSESTGRKTEAFF.

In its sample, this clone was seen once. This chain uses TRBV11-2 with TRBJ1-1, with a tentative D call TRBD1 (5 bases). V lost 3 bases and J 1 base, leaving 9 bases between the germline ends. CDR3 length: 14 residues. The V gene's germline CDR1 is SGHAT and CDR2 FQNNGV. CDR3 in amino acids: CASSFSGTNTEAFF. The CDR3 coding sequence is TGTGCCAGCAGCTTCTCCGGGACGAACACTGAAGCTTTCTTT.

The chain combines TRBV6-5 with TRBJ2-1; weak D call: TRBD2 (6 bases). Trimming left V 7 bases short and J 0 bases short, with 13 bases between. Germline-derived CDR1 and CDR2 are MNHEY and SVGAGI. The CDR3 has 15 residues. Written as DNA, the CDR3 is TGTGCCAGCAAAATAGCGGTAAGCTCCTACAATGAGCAGTTCTTC. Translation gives CASKIAVSSYNEQFF.

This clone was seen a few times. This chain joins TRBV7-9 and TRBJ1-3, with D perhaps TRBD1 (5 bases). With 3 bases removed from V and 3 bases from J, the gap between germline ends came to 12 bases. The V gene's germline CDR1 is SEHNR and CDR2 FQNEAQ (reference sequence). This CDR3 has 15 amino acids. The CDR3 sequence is CASSFQGNSGNTIYF. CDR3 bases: TGTGCCAGCAGCTTCCAGGGAAATAGTGGAAACACCATATATTTT.

In DNA form, the CDR3 reads TGTGCCAGCAGCTTAGGGCATTTTAGCTCCTACGAGCAGTACTTC. As protein: CASSLGHFSSYEQYF. This sequence joins TRBV7-2 and TRBJ2-7; D is unclear. This CDR3 spans 15 amino acids. In germline, CDR1 is SGHTA, CDR2 FQGNSA. Between the trimmed V and J ends, which lost 1 base and 0 bases, there was a span of 10 bases.